The clone carrying this TCR beta chain was observed a few times. The antigen is unknown. Between the trimmed V and J ends, which lost 3 bases and 7 bases, there was a span of 9 bases. CDR1 and CDR2 from the germline V gene are MRHNA and SNTAGT. The CDR3 has 13 residues. These data are taken from a study of tumour-infiltrating T cells in Burkitt lymphoma. In the study overall: Patients covered every epidemiological subtype of Burkitt lymphoma. Repertoire clonality predicted overall and progression-free survival.

The data were produced by immunoSEQ multiplex PCR, yet TCRdb's version contains in-frame clones alone and is incomplete. The sample shows 2,000 to 2,500 clones, about 14% of them seen only once. Study observations and caveats: Public clonotypes, several, appeared across numerous Burkitt lymphoma patients.

This rearrangement joins TRBV6-4 to TRBJ2-2; D remains ambiguous. Material for sequencing was tumor tissue from a relapse. This TCR was sampled from a human donor with relapsed Burkitt lymphoma. The CDR3 DNA reads as TGTGCCAGCAGTGAATTTGGCCTCGGGGAGCTGTTTTTT. Encoded protein: CASSEFGLGELFF.